Below, 3 T cell receptor beta chains from the same sample are listed, as sequenced in a study of regulatory T cells in long-lasting Graves disease. Time point: persistent/refractory GD, antithyroid drugs over 5 years with positive TRAb. TCR sequences were obtained from RNA taken from PBMCs. To make TCR beta libraries, researchers used iRepertoire HTBI primers and Arm-PCR of CDR3 regions. MiXCR was run by TCRdb on the multiplex PCR reads, yielding one entry per CDR3 protein. The repertoire has roughly 360,000 distinct CDR3 sequences, about 23% of them found once; the top ten carry 25% to 35%. Sequenced material: peripheral blood mononuclear cells (PBMCs), taken when the disease was refractory, from a patient treated with antithyroid drugs. The receptors come from a middle-aged woman with Graves disease.

This clonotype was counted a few times. The chain links TRBV5-1 to TRBJ1-4; 9 bases are shared with TRBD1. Unmatched junction bases numbered 6, after V lost 4 bases and J lost 2 bases. The CDR3 has 16 amino acids. Germline loops: CDR1 SGHRS, CDR2 YFSETQ. The CDR3 is CASSGTGSGTNEKLFF. In nucleotides, the CDR3 is TGCGCCAGCAGCGGGACAGGGTCAGGCACTAATGAAAAACTGTTTTTT.

The chain is built from TRBV15 and TRBJ2-5; 7 nucleotides line up with TRBD1. Per the germline V gene, CDR1 is LNHNV and CDR2 is YYDKDF (reference sequence). Germline trimming cut 5 bases from V and 10 bases from J; bases unmatched to any gene: 16. The CDR3 runs to 15 residues. This CDR3 is CATSFSKQAPGGQYF. The CDR3 nucleotides read TGTGCCACCAGCTTTTCCAAACAGGCCCCAGGGGGCCAGTACTTC.

This rearrangement joins TRBV28 to TRBJ2-3; D gene unclear. The CDR3 consists of 15 residues. Germline CDR1 is MDHEN and CDR2 is SYDVKM. V lost 2 bases and J lost 3, with 12 bases in between. In DNA, the CDR3 is TGTGCCAGCAGTTTACACAGCGACAAAACAGATACGCAGTATTTT. It specifies CASSLHSDKTDTQYF.